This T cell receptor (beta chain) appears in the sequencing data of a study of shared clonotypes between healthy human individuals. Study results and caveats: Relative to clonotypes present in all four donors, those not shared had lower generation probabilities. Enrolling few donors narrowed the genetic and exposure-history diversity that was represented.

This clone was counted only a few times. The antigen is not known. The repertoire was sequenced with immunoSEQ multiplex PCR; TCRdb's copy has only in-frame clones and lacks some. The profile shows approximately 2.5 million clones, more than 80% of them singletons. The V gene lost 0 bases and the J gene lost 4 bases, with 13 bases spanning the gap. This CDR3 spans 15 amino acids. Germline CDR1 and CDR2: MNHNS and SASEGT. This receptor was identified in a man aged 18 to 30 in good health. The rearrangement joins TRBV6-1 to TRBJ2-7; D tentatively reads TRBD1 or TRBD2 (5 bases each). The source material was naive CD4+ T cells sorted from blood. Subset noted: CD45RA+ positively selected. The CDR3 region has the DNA TGTGCCAGCAGTGAAGCGCTTCGGGGCAAATACGAGCAGTACTTC. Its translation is CASSEALRGKYEQYF.